The 14 T cell receptor beta chains listed next were all sequenced from one sample in a study of cytotoxic CD8 clonotypes in ibrutinib-treated CLL. Using immunoSEQ multiplex PCR, the repertoire was profiled, and TCRdb retains in-frame clones only, with some absent. This table holds tens of thousands of clones, roughly 60% found once. Sequenced here: PBMCs, sampled before ibrutinib treatment. All receptors derive from a human donor with chronic lymphocytic leukemia.

This rearrangement joins TRBV6-1 to TRBJ2-1; D not resolved. CDR3 length: 12 residues. V lost 8 bases to trimming and J lost 7 bases, with 12 bases between them. The germline V gene has CDR1 MNHNS and CDR2 SASEGT. The CDR3 is CASWGTGNEQFF. As DNA, the CDR3 is TGTGCCAGCTGGGGTACTGGGAATGAGCAGTTCTTC.

This clone has just one count. V and J are TRBV7-6 and TRBJ2-5, with 8 bases matching TRBD2. Germline V gene lookup returns CDR1 SGHVS and CDR2 FNYEAQ. The CDR3 is 14 amino acids. Trimming removed 7 bases from V and 4 bases from J; junction bases left unmatched: 8. CDR3 in DNA: TGTGCCAGCACCGACCCCCGGGGGGGAGAGACCCAGTACTTC. Translated, it gives CASTDPRGGETQYF.

The chain combines TRBV21-1 with TRBJ2-5. TRBV21-1 is classified as a pseudogene. The CDR3 is made up of 11 amino acids. CDR3 loop: CASSEGETQYF. Written as DNA, the CDR3 is TGTGCCAGCAGCGAAGGGGAGACCCAGTACTTC.

This clone has only a few counts. The gene calls are TRBV6-1 and TRBJ1-3; D uncertain. CDR3 length: 15 amino acids. Trimming removed 2 bases from V and 1 base from J, with 9 bases in between. Germline lookup yields CDR1 MNHNS and CDR2 SASEGT. As DNA, the CDR3 is TGTGCCAGCAGTGAATACGGCGGATCTGGAAACACCATATATTTT. This sequence encodes CASSEYGGSGNTIYF.

The genes are TRBV6-6 and TRBJ2-4; no firm D call. Deletions cut 2 bases from V and 5 bases from J, with 10 bases between. This CDR3 has 14 amino acids. Germline loops: CDR1 MNHNY, CDR2 SVGAGI (reference sequence). CDR3 nucleotides: TGTGCCAGCAGTTACATGTTTGTTCAAAACATTCAGTACTTC. Its protein product is CASSYMFVQNIQYF.

The rearrangement links TRBV6-5 to TRBJ2-7; the match to TRBD2 covers 14 bases. V shed 6 bases and J 6 bases; nucleotides not matched to a gene: 4. The CDR3 runs 14 residues. Germline-derived CDR1 and CDR2 are MNHEY and SVGAGI. For the CDR3, the DNA is TGTGCCAGCAGCGGGACTAGCGGGAGCCCCGAGCAGTACTTC. The encoded protein is CASSGTSGSPEQYF.

J is TRBJ2-1 and V is TRBV4-2; 16 positions agree with TRBD2. The germline CDR1 and CDR2 sequences are LGHNA and YNFKEQ. This CDR3 has 21 residues. V dropped 4 bases and J dropped 0; count of bases not matched to a gene: 12. The CDR3 DNA reads TGTGCCAGCAGCCCAGAGTTCGCGGGACTAGCGGGGGGGAGCTCCTACAATGAGCAGTTCTTC. It yields the protein CASSPEFAGLAGGSSYNEQFF.

Comment on this clone: The same CDR3 arises from other DNA sequences in this sample as well. The V gene is TRBV7-8, the J gene TRBJ2-5; no reliable D call. CDR3 length equals 14 residues. Trimming removed 1 base at V and 5 bases at J, with 11 bases between. Germline V lookup: CDR1 SGHVS, CDR2 FQNEAQ. CDR3 coding DNA: TGTGCCAGCAGCTTAGAGGTAGCAGGCGAGACCCAGTACTTC. This sequence encodes CASSLEVAGETQYF.

The CDR3, as DNA: TGTGCCAGCAGCCCACTGAACACTGAAGCTTTCTTT. This encodes CASSPLNTEAFF. The V and J genes are TRBV6-1 and TRBJ1-1, with D uncertain. CDR1 MNHNS and CDR2 SASEGT come from the germline V gene. The CDR3 runs to 12 residues. V was shortened by 6 bases and J by 0 bases, with 5 bases between the two germline ends.

The chain recombines TRBV6-5 with TRBJ2-2; TRBD1 aligns across 8 bases. CDR1 is MNHEY, CDR2 SVGAGI, per germline. With V trimmed by 2 bases and J by 3 bases, 2 bases remained unmatched. This CDR3 contains 15 residues. CDR3 protein: CASSYKTGDTGELFF. CDR3 in DNA: TGTGCCAGCAGTTACAAGACAGGGGACACCGGGGAGCTGTTTTTT.

V gene TRBV4-1 combines with J gene TRBJ2-7; TRBD1 might be the D (6 bases). V lost 1 base, J lost 7 bases, and 23 bases lay in between. The CDR3 length is 17 residues. CDR1 and CDR2 (germline): MGHRA, YSYEKL. In nucleotides, the CDR3 is TGCGCCAGCAGCCAAGGAGGCGGGTTTGGGGGCCAAGGAGAGCAGTACTTC. Translation: CASSQGGGFGGQGEQYF.

The chain couples TRBV28 to TRBJ1-5; D call uncertain. The germline CDR1 and CDR2 sequences are MDHEN and SYDVKM. The CDR3 has 16 amino acids. With 5 bases removed from V and 6 bases from J, the gap between germline ends came to 20 bases. CDR3 region: CASSTSWGGRSQPQHF. The CDR3 DNA reads as TGTGCCAGCAGTACATCTTGGGGTGGAAGAAGTCAGCCCCAGCATTTT. Looking up the rest from reference TRBV28 and TRBJ1-5 gives the full variable domain: DVKVTQSSRYLVKRTGEKVFLECVQDMDHENMFWYRQDPGLGLRLIYFSYDVKMKEKGDIPEGYSVSREKKERFSLILESASTNQTSMYLCASSTSWGGRSQPQHFGDGTRLSIL.

This sequence joins TRBV4-2 and TRBJ2-6; D is possibly TRBD1 or TRBD2 (6 bases each). The V end was cut by 4 bases, the J end by 0 bases, with 16 bases between. This CDR3 comprises 18 residues. Per the germline V gene, CDR1 is LGHNA and CDR2 is YNFKEQ. CDR3 protein: CASSRPRGPVSGANVLTF. The CDR3 bases are TGTGCCAGCAGCCGGCCCCGGGGGCCCGTCTCTGGGGCCAACGTCCTGACTTTC.

The chain carries TRBV25-1 and TRBJ2-5, with D perhaps matching TRBD1 or TRBD2 (6 bases each). In germline, CDR1 is MGHDK, CDR2 SYGVNS. CDR3 length: 14 amino acids. V lost 2 bases to trimming and J lost 1 base, with 8 bases between them. CDR3 nucleotides: TGTGCCAGCAGTGAACGGGGGCGCCAAGAGACCCAGTACTTC. It encodes CASSERGRQETQYF.